The next 30 T cell receptor beta chains were all read from a single sample in a study of blood T cells in healthy people across ages. Combining a sample-barcoded 5' primer with a J-beta primer mix, a second PCR ran for roughly 7 to 11 cycles. Via MiXCR, TCRdb re-called the 5' RACE reads, giving one row per CDR3 protein. The table shows approximately 800,000 distinct CDR3 sequences, with roughly 50% occurring only once. The sequencing input was blood. These receptors all come from a man older than 75 in good health.

As regards this clonotype: An end of the junction does not agree with germline; a read error may underlie this. J is TRBJ1-2 and V is TRBV27; D is uncertain. There are 14 residues in the CDR3. CDR1 and CDR2 (germline): MNHEY, SMNVEV (reference sequence). This CDR3 reads CASSVSWGGYGYTF. Written as DNA, the CDR3 is TGTGCCAGCAGTGTATCTTGGGGAGGGTATGGCTACACCTTC.

This clonotype was detected a few times. V usage is TRBV18 and J usage is TRBJ2-7; 7 bases are shared with TRBD1. The CDR3 sequence is 14 residues long. In germline, CDR1 is KGHSH, CDR2 LQKENI. Unmatched junction bases numbered 3, after V lost 1 base and J lost 3 bases. For the CDR3, the DNA is TGTGCCAGCTCACCACAACGGGACAGCTACGAGCAGTACTTC. Translating it yields CASSPQRDSYEQYF.

This clonotype was observed a few times. CDR3 sequence reads: CAISETQGGYEQYF. CDR3 DNA: TGTGCCATCAGTGAAACCCAGGGGGGATACGAGCAGTACTTC. This chain uses TRBV10-3 with TRBJ2-7; D is perhaps TRBD1 (7 bases). Germline CDR1 and CDR2: ENHRY and SYGVKD. The germline V and J ends were trimmed by 3 bases and 4 bases, with 13 bases remaining between them. The CDR3 length is 14 residues.

J is TRBJ1-2 and V is TRBV7-2, with a weak D call TRBD1 (5 bases). CDR3 length: 14 amino acids. The germline V gene has CDR1 SGHTA and CDR2 FQGNSA. V lost 5 bases and J 4 bases, leaving 14 bases between the germline ends. CDR3 DNA: TGTGCCAGCAGCCCGGCGCAGGGCCCCTATGGCTACACCTTC. This codes for CASSPAQGPYGYTF.

This chain connects TRBV28 to TRBJ2-7, with 10 bases matching TRBD2. Germline CDR1 and CDR2: MDHEN and SYDVKM. The V segment lost 2 bases and the J segment 6 bases; nucleotides outside the gene matches: 10. CDR3 length: 16 residues. CDR3 coding DNA: TGTGCCAGCAGTTTAGGTCTAGCGGGAGCTCTGGGCGAGCAGTACTTC. Protein: CASSLGLAGALGEQYF.

The genes are TRBV2 and TRBJ2-3, with 8 bases aligning to TRBD1. CDR1 SNHLY and CDR2 FYNNEI come from the germline V gene. The CDR3 extends over 17 amino acids. The ends lost 2 bases at V and 2 bases at J; junction bases unmatched: 9. CDR3 region: CASSEWETGDNTDTQYF. For the CDR3, the DNA is TGTGCCAGCAGTGAATGGGAGACAGGGGACAACACAGATACGCAGTATTTT.

The chain carries TRBV12-3 or TRBV12-4 and TRBJ1-5; 7 bases agree with TRBD1. The length of the CDR3 is 15 residues. The V gene end was trimmed by 6 bases and the J gene end by 4 bases; junction bases not matched to a gene: 9. This CDR3 is CASSFAGQRNQPQHF. The CDR3 DNA sequence: TGTGCCAGCAGCTTCGCGGGACAGCGGAATCAGCCCCAGCATTTT.

The chain is built from TRBV28 and TRBJ1-2; perhaps TRBD1 as D (5 bases). V lost 7 bases to trimming and J lost 6 bases, with 15 bases between them. Germline CDR1 is MDHEN and CDR2 is SYDVKM. This CDR3 has 13 amino acids. The CDR3 sequence is CASTGTADDGYTF. CDR3 DNA sequence: TGTGCCAGCACCGGGACGGCGGACGATGGCTACACCTTC.

This clonotype has ten or more counts. The chain recombines TRBV4-3 with TRBJ2-1, with D hard to call. The CDR3 sequence is 17 residues long. V was shortened by 0 bases and J by 1 base, with 13 bases between the two germline ends. CDR1 is LGHNA and CDR2 is YSLEER in the germline V gene. In nucleotides, the CDR3 is TGCGCCAGCAGCCAAGATACCGCAGTAGTGTCCTACAATGAGCAGTTCTTC. Translating it yields CASSQDTAVVSYNEQFF.

CDR3 coding DNA: TGTGCCAGCAGTGAATATTATTGGGGGAATGAGCAGTTCTTC. Protein sequence: CASSEYYWGNEQFF. This chain uses TRBV25-1 with TRBJ2-1; TRBD1 or TRBD2 may be the D gene (5 bases each). V was cut by 0 bases and J by 7 bases, with 10 bases left in between. Germline assignment: CDR1 MGHDK and CDR2 SYGVNS. The CDR3 length is 14 residues.

V and J are TRBV7-6 and TRBJ2-3; 9 positions agree with TRBD2. The CDR3 extends over 17 amino acids. Trimming cost V 1 base and J 0 bases; bases outside gene matches: 5. Germline assignment: CDR1 SGHVS and CDR2 FNYEAQ. CDR3 residues: CASSLGSSGISTDTQYF. The CDR3 DNA sequence: TGTGCCAGCAGCTTAGGGTCTAGCGGGATTAGCACAGATACGCAGTATTTT.

J is TRBJ2-7 and V is TRBV4-2, with 8 bases fitting TRBD2. J gave up 7 bases and V 1 base, and 12 bases lay outside the gene matches. Germline CDR1 and CDR2: LGHNA and YNFKEQ. The CDR3 is 16 amino acids. CDR3: CASSQAPGGEYNEQYF. Written as DNA, the CDR3 is TGTGCCAGCAGCCAAGCTCCGGGAGGGGAATACAATGAGCAGTACTTC.

The rearrangement uses TRBV2 and TRBJ2-1, with a tentative D call TRBD1 (5 bases). V was pared by 6 bases and J by 2 bases, with 14 bases between. The CDR3 is made up of 15 amino acids. Germline assignment: CDR1 SNHLY and CDR2 FYNNEI. Written as DNA, the CDR3 is TGTGCCAGCAGGCCCGAGGCAGGGCCCTACAATGAGCAGTTCTTC. The encoded protein is CASRPEAGPYNEQFF. The full variable domain, in which reference TRBV2 and TRBJ2-1 provide the parts outside the CDR3, is EPEVTQTPSHQVTQMGQEVILRCVPISNHLYFYWYRQILGQKVEFLVSFYNNEISEKSEIFDDQFSVERPDGSNFTLKIRSTKLEDSAMYFCASRPEAGPYNEQFFGPGTRLTVL.

The CDR3 is CASSQAGGSYGYTF. CDR3 nucleotide sequence: TGTGCCAGCAGCCAAGCCGGGGGCTCTTATGGCTACACCTTC. The chain joins TRBV3-1 to TRBJ1-2, with D perhaps matching TRBD1 (6 bases). Germline-derived CDR1 and CDR2 are LGHDT and YNNKEL (reference sequence). The CDR3 is 14 residues long. V gave up 1 base and J gave up 5 bases, with 11 bases separating them.

This rearrangement joins TRBV10-3 to TRBJ2-7, with D possibly matching TRBD2 (5 bases). Germline-derived CDR1 and CDR2 are ENHRY and SYGVKD. There are 14 residues in the CDR3. With 4 bases removed from V and 1 base from J, the gap between germline ends came to 11 bases. The CDR3 loop reads CAISGREGSYEQYF. The DNA for the CDR3 is TGTGCCATCAGTGGAAGAGAGGGTTCCTACGAGCAGTACTTC.

The chain has TRBV20-1 and TRBJ2-5; 11 bases fit TRBD1. The J call may not be correct, given that the DNA end is closer to TRBJ2-7. CDR3 length: 14 amino acids. Germline V gene data show CDR1 as DFQATT and CDR2 as SNEGSKA (reference sequence). For the CDR3, the DNA is TGCAGTGCTTCTTGGACAGGGGGCTACGACGAGCAGTACTTC. Protein product: CSASWTGGYDEQYF.

Note on this clonotype: A clone one base away is much larger, so this may be a read error. V usage is TRBV7-3 and J usage is TRBJ2-2; D might be TRBD1 or TRBD2, each matching 5 bases. The CDR3 is 14 residues long. From germline, CDR1 is SGHTA and CDR2 FQGTGA. The V end lost 7 bases, the J end lost 5 bases, and 14 bases lay between the germline ends. The CDR3 DNA is TGTGCCAGCAACCCGGGGCGACTAACCGGGGAGCTGTTTTTT. The encoded protein is CASNPGRLTGELFF.

Turning to this clonotype: One end of the junction varies from germline; a read error may be responsible. The chain is built from TRBV7-8 and TRBJ2-4; D might be TRBD2 (5 bases). Germline V gene lookup returns CDR1 SGHVS and CDR2 FQNEAQ. The CDR3 sequence is 14 residues long. This chain's CDR3 is CTSSPRPGSNEQYF. CDR3 DNA sequence: TGTACCAGCAGCCCCAGGCCGGGGAGCAATGAGCAGTACTTC.

This clonotype was found many times. The CDR3 sequence is CASSHSNRDHQPQHF. CDR3 nucleotides: TGTGCCAGCAGCCACAGCAACAGGGACCATCAGCCCCAGCATTTT. The V gene is TRBV3-1, the J gene TRBJ1-5; TRBD1 is a possible D gene (6 bases). This CDR3 is built from 15 residues. Germline V CDR1 and CDR2: LGHDT, YNNKEL (reference sequence). Trimming left V 3 bases short and J 5 bases short, with 14 bases between.

The chain joins TRBV11-2 to TRBJ1-6; 7 nucleotides align to TRBD1. The CDR3 contains 15 residues. Trimming took 4 bases from V and 7 from J; bases not matched to a gene: 7. Germline loops: CDR1 SGHAT, CDR2 FQNNGV. The CDR3 reads CASSWGQSVNSPLHF. The CDR3 coding sequence is TGTGCCAGCAGCTGGGGACAGAGCGTAAATTCACCCCTCCACTTT. Supplemented by reference TRBV11-2 and TRBJ1-6, the full variable domain reads EAGVAQSPRYKIIEKRQSVAFWCNPISGHATLYWYQQILGQGPKLLIQFQNNGVVDDSQLPKDRFSAERLKGVDSTLKIQPAKLEDSAVYLCASSWGQSVNSPLHFGNGTRLTVT.

The chain has TRBV6-5 and TRBJ1-4; D is undetermined. The CDR3 contains 15 residues. Germline assignment: CDR1 MNHEY and CDR2 SVGAGI. V dropped 6 bases and J dropped 4 bases, with 15 bases sitting between them. The CDR3 DNA reads as TGTGCCAGCAGGGATGGAGGGCTCGGTAATGAAAAACTGTTTTTT. It encodes CASRDGGLGNEKLFF.

The chain employs TRBV7-9 and TRBJ2-2; 7 nucleotides line up with TRBD2. This CDR3 has 17 amino acids. Looked up from germline, CDR1 is SEHNR and CDR2 is FQNEAQ (reference sequence). J was trimmed by 3 bases and V by 2 bases; bases with no gene match: 9. This chain's CDR3 is CASSLKKAGVDTGELFF. The CDR3 bases are TGTGCCAGCAGCTTAAAAAAGGCGGGAGTCGACACCGGGGAGCTGTTTTTT. Filled out from reference TRBV7-9 and TRBJ2-2, the complete variable domain reads DTGVSQNPRHKITKRGQNVTFRCDPISEHNRLYWYRQTLGQGPEFLTYFQNEAQLEKSRLLSDRFSAERPKGSFSTLEIQRTEQGDSAMYLCASSLKKAGVDTGELFFGEGSRLTVL.

The rearrangement joins TRBV12-3 or TRBV12-4 to TRBJ1-3; 7 positions agree with TRBD1. This CDR3 comprises 13 residues. Trimming at V came to 10 bases and at J to 2 bases, leaving 5 bases not matched to a gene. CDR3 protein: CAIGQVAGNTIYF. DNA of the CDR3: TGTGCCATTGGACAGGTCGCTGGAAACACCATATATTTT.

V and J are TRBV10-3 and TRBJ2-5, with D perhaps TRBD2 (5 bases). The V end lost 6 bases, the J end lost 1 base, and 9 bases lay between the germline ends. Germline values: CDR1 ENHRY, CDR2 SYGVKD. The CDR3 contains 13 residues. The CDR3 here is CAIRREFQETQYF. The CDR3 coding sequence is TGTGCCATCAGGAGGGAATTCCAAGAGACCCAGTACTTC.

The rearrangement joins TRBV10-3 to TRBJ2-1; TRBD1 matches at 9 bases. V shed 4 bases and J 3 bases; nucleotides not matched to a gene: 4. The CDR3 covers 15 residues. Germline CDR1 ENHRY, CDR2 SYGVKD. The chain's CDR3 is CAISAPGQGYNEQFF. CDR3 bases: TGTGCCATCAGTGCCCCGGGACAGGGCTACAATGAGCAGTTCTTC.

This clonotype was seen a handful of times. The chain employs TRBV20-1 and TRBJ1-2; 9 bases agree with TRBD1. This CDR3 contains 13 residues. The V segment lost 5 bases and the J segment 8 bases; nucleotides outside the gene matches: 9. Germline V gene data show CDR1 as DFQATT and CDR2 as SNEGSKA (reference sequence). The CDR3 nucleotides are TGCAGTGCTTCCTCGGACAGGGGAGACGGCTACACCTTC. Translating gives CSASSDRGDGYTF.

This clonotype was picked up a small number of times. This chain connects TRBV5-1 to TRBJ2-5; 11 bases agree with TRBD2. The CDR3 consists of 16 residues. Germline values: CDR1 SGHRS, CDR2 YFSETQ. V dropped 4 bases and J dropped 1; count of bases not matched to a gene: 6. The CDR3 protein is CASSPGTSGLQETQYF. The CDR3 nucleotides are TGCGCCAGCAGCCCGGGGACTAGCGGCCTCCAAGAGACCCAGTACTTC.

The rearrangement links TRBV7-2 to TRBJ1-2; 8 nucleotides agree with TRBD1. Germline-derived CDR1 and CDR2 are SGHTA and FQGNSA. The trim removed 5 bases at V and 8 bases at J, leaving 19 bases unmatched. This CDR3 has 17 amino acids. The CDR3 region is CASSPRPPWTGKWGYTF. The CDR3 DNA reads as TGTGCCAGCAGCCCGAGGCCCCCGTGGACAGGGAAGTGGGGCTACACCTTC.

The chain is built from TRBV20-1 and TRBJ2-3, with a tentative D call TRBD2 (6 bases). The CDR3 length is 16 residues. V lost 0 bases to trimming and J lost 2 bases, with 15 bases between them. Per the germline V gene, CDR1 is DFQATT and CDR2 is SNEGSKA (reference sequence). The CDR3 sequence is CSARDGGLLLTDTQYF. For the CDR3, the DNA is TGCAGTGCTAGAGATGGGGGACTCTTACTCACAGATACGCAGTATTTT.

V gene TRBV3-1 combines with J gene TRBJ2-7; no firm D call. The V gene lost 0 bases and the J gene lost 2 bases, with 8 bases spanning the gap. In germline, CDR1 is LGHDT, CDR2 YNNKEL (reference sequence). This CDR3 contains 14 residues. The DNA of the CDR3 is TGTGCCAGCAGCCAAGACTCCACGCCCTACGAGCAGTACTTC. It specifies CASSQDSTPYEQYF.